This T cell receptor beta chain was found in a study of regulatory T cells in long-lasting Graves disease. Overall study context: The study counted Graves' disease as persistent given over 5 years of antithyroid drugs and positive TSH receptor antibodies.

Time point defined: persistent/refractory GD, antithyroid drugs over 5 years with positive TRAb. Extracted RNA from PBMCs served as the source of the TCR library. Points from the study as a whole: Persistent disease samples used TRBV28, TRBJ1-2 and TRBJ2-5 preferentially. Persistent Graves' patients showed less TCR diversity than newly diagnosed patients showed.

To make TCR beta libraries, researchers used iRepertoire HTBI primers and Arm-PCR of CDR3 regions. TCRdb re-analysed the multiplex PCR reads in MiXCR, keeping a single row per CDR3 protein. The sample lists more than 350,000 distinct CDR3 sequences; around 23% were seen once. Of note for this clonotype: Its antigen is as yet unknown.

Trimming took 6 bases from V and 0 from J; bases not matched to a gene: 16. The CDR3 has 18 residues. Germline-derived CDR1 and CDR2 are LNHDA and SQIVND (reference sequence). The specimen comprised peripheral blood mononuclear cells (PBMCs), sampled when the disease was refractory, from a patient treated with antithyroid drugs. The receptor's source is a female donor with Graves disease. The chain joins TRBV19 to TRBJ2-7; 8 positions agree with TRBD1. The CDR3 reads CASSSRHGQGGFSYEQYF. The CDR3, as DNA: TGTGCCAGTAGCTCCCGACATGGACAGGGAGGTTTCTCCTACGAGCAGTACTTC.